These 19 T cell receptor beta chains were all obtained from the same sample, sequenced in a study of blood T cell repertoires in COVID-19. The repertoire was sequenced with immunoSEQ multiplex PCR; TCRdb's copy has only in-frame clones and lacks some. The profile shows about 62,000 clones, approximately 79% of them singletons. Sample: peripheral blood. The receptors come from a man aged 55 to 69 with acute or convalescent COVID-19.

This clone was counted at least ten times. The chain joins TRBV19 to TRBJ1-2; 7 bases are a match to TRBD1. The CDR3 is 13 residues long. Germline CDR1 and CDR2: LNHDA and SQIVND (reference sequence). With V trimmed by 5 bases and J by 8 bases, 8 bases remained unmatched. The CDR3 DNA sequence: TGTGCCAGTAGTTTGAGACAGGGACGGGGCTACACCTTC. This translates into CASSLRQGRGYTF.

This chain uses TRBV6-5 with TRBJ1-2; TRBD1 is a possible D gene (6 bases). Trimming took off 2 bases at V and 6 bases at J, with 10 bases between the two ends. CDR1 is MNHEY and CDR2 is SVGAGI in the germline V gene. The CDR3 length is 13 residues. CDR3 region: CASSYGGQNGYTF. In nucleotides, the CDR3 is TGTGCCAGCAGTTACGGAGGACAGAATGGCTACACCTTC.

The rearrangement links TRBV2 to TRBJ2-7; perhaps TRBD1 as D (5 bases). Germline CDR1 SNHLY, CDR2 FYNNEI. This CDR3 is 15 amino acids long. Trimming removed 0 bases at V and 6 bases at J, with 15 bases between. The CDR3 is CASSEALPGLSEQYF. For the CDR3, the DNA is TGTGCCAGCAGTGAAGCGCTTCCAGGGTTGAGCGAGCAGTACTTC.

The rearrangement uses TRBV28 and TRBJ2-4, with TRBD1 matching 8 bases. The V gene's germline CDR1 is MDHEN and CDR2 SYDVKM. V lost 7 bases, J lost 0 bases, and 8 bases stayed unmatched. This CDR3 spans 16 amino acids. The CDR3 nucleotides read TGTGCCAGCACCGATACCAGGGGGCTAGCCAAAAACATTCAGTACTTC. Translation: CASTDTRGLAKNIQYF.

The chain links TRBV7-9 to TRBJ2-7, with 9 bases that match TRBD2. Germline CDR1 SEHNR, CDR2 FQNEAQ (reference sequence). V lost 3 bases to trimming and J lost 3 bases; unmatched junction nucleotides: 6. The CDR3 runs to 15 residues. In DNA form, the CDR3 reads TGTGCCAGCAGCTTCCCCAGTAGCGGGAGCTACGAGCAGTACTTC. Protein sequence: CASSFPSSGSYEQYF.

This chain links TRBV4-1 with TRBJ1-1, with TRBD1 matching 7 bases. This CDR3 comprises 16 residues. V dropped 0 bases and J dropped 3; count of bases not matched to a gene: 7. Germline assignment: CDR1 MGHRA and CDR2 YSYEKL. CDR3 sequence: CASSQEEGALYTEAFF. For the CDR3, the DNA is TGCGCCAGCAGCCAAGAAGAGGGGGCCCTTTACACTGAAGCTTTCTTT.

This chain joins TRBV5-1 and TRBJ1-6; 11 bases align to TRBD1. The J segment lost 7 bases and the V segment lost 1 base, leaving 4 bases of the junction unmatched. This CDR3 is built from 16 residues. CDR1 and CDR2 from the germline V gene are SGHRS and YFSETQ. The CDR3 is CASSLSGQGVNSPLHF. The CDR3 coding sequence is TGCGCCAGCAGCTTGTCGGGACAGGGGGTAAATTCACCCCTCCACTTT.

This chain joins TRBV9 and TRBJ1-5, with 9 bases lining up with TRBD1. Germline loops: CDR1 SGDLS, CDR2 YYNGEE. Trimming removed 0 bases from V and 2 bases from J; junction bases left unmatched: 0. This CDR3 is 15 amino acids long. CDR3 sequence: CASSVGTGGNQPQHF. The CDR3 nucleotides read TGTGCCAGCAGCGTAGGGACAGGGGGCAATCAGCCCCAGCATTTT.

This clone was detected only once. The chain has TRBV2 and TRBJ2-4; D is uncertain. Deletions cut 5 bases from V and 0 bases from J, with 11 bases between. This CDR3 is 15 amino acids long. Germline V gene data show CDR1 as SNHLY and CDR2 as FYNNEI. The CDR3 is CASSIQNLAKNIQYF. The DNA of the CDR3 is TGTGCCAGCAGTATCCAGAACCTAGCCAAAAACATTCAGTACTTC.

This chain connects TRBV19 to TRBJ2-1, with D perhaps matching TRBD2 (6 bases). In germline, CDR1 is LNHDA, CDR2 SQIVND (reference sequence). Trimming removed 5 bases at V and 7 bases at J, with 21 bases between. The length of the CDR3 is 16 residues. The CDR3 here is CASSDTWREVGNEQFF. The CDR3 DNA reads TGTGCCAGTAGTGATACGTGGCGGGAAGTAGGGAATGAGCAGTTCTTC.

This chain uses TRBV3-1 (or the pseudogene TRBV3-2) with TRBJ2-7, with 10 bases matching TRBD1. CDR3 length equals 15 residues. Unmatched junction bases numbered 8, after V lost 4 bases and J lost 5 bases. Germline CDR1 reads LGHDT; CDR2 reads YNNKEL (reference sequence). CDR3 sequence (DNA): TGTGCCAGCAGCCGTACGGGACAGGGGATCCACGAGCAGTACTTC. This translates into CASSRTGQGIHEQYF.

The genes are TRBV29-1 and TRBJ2-1; D might be TRBD2 (5 bases). This CDR3 has 11 residues. V lost 3 bases, J lost 13 bases, and 13 bases lay in between. The germline V gene encodes CDR1 SQVTM and CDR2 ANQGSEA. CDR3: CSVERPGYQFF. For the CDR3, the DNA is TGCAGCGTTGAGAGGCCGGGATATCAGTTCTTC.

This chain joins TRBV27 and TRBJ1-4, with no clear D. The CDR3 consists of 15 residues. Germline V CDR1 and CDR2: MNHEY, SMNVEV (reference sequence). Trimming pared 0 bases from V and 5 bases from J, leaving 10 bases between. This chain's CDR3 is CASSLSRIANEKLFF. The DNA for the CDR3 is TGTGCCAGCAGTTTATCGCGGATCGCGAATGAAAAACTGTTTTTT.

The rearrangement uses TRBV2 and TRBJ2-3; 7 bases are a match to TRBD1. There are 14 residues in the CDR3. Germline V gene sequence: CDR1 SNHLY, CDR2 FYNNEI. V lost 6 bases and J lost 4; bases outside the gene matches: 7. The CDR3 bases are TGTGCCAGCAGCCAGGTACAGGGGTCAGATACGCAGTATTTT. This encodes CASSQVQGSDTQYF.

This clone was detected once. The V call is TRBV12-1, the J call TRBJ1-5; the table's D call TRBD1 went unverified against the DNA. TRBV12-1 is recorded as a pseudogene. The CDR3 extends over 17 amino acids. The CDR3 region has the DNA TGTGCCAGCAGCTTCAAGGGGGCAAGAAGGAGCAATCAGCCCCAGCATTTT. It specifies CASSFKGARRSNQPQHF.

This clone was detected once. The chain joins TRBV2 to TRBJ1-5, with TRBD1 matching over 8 bases. Germline assignment: CDR1 SNHLY and CDR2 FYNNEI. The CDR3 sequence is 14 residues long. The V gene end was trimmed by 3 bases and the J gene end by 5 bases; junction bases not matched to a gene: 3. The CDR3 loop is CASSDLGQDQPQHF. DNA of the CDR3: TGTGCCAGCAGTGATCTGGGACAGGATCAGCCCCAGCATTTT.

The rearrangement uses TRBV20-1 and TRBJ2-1; no reliable D call. Deletions cut 3 bases from V and 3 bases from J, with 9 bases between. Germline assignment: CDR1 DFQATT and CDR2 SNEGSKA (reference sequence). The CDR3 has 13 residues. The CDR3: CSASLGNYNEQFF. The CDR3 DNA sequence: TGCAGTGCTAGTCTAGGCAACTACAATGAGCAGTTCTTC.

The J gene is TRBJ2-5, the V gene TRBV27, with D possibly matching TRBD2 (5 bases). V was cut by 5 bases and J by 2 bases, with 18 bases left in between. CDR1 is MNHEY and CDR2 is SMNVEV in the germline V gene (reference sequence). The CDR3 has 16 residues. Here the CDR3 reads CASSPRLGSKQETQYF. The CDR3 DNA follows: TGTGCCAGCAGTCCCAGATTGGGGAGTAAACAAGAGACCCAGTACTTC.

This clone was detected a few times. The gene calls are TRBV7-9 and TRBJ2-1; the D is unclear. The V gene lost 3 bases and the J gene lost 1 base, with 7 bases spanning the gap. Germline CDR1 and CDR2: SEHNR and FQNEAQ (reference sequence). The CDR3 is made up of 14 amino acids. The CDR3 bases are TGTGCCAGCAGCTTCTCCGGTTCCTACAATGAGCAGTTCTTC. This encodes CASSFSGSYNEQFF.